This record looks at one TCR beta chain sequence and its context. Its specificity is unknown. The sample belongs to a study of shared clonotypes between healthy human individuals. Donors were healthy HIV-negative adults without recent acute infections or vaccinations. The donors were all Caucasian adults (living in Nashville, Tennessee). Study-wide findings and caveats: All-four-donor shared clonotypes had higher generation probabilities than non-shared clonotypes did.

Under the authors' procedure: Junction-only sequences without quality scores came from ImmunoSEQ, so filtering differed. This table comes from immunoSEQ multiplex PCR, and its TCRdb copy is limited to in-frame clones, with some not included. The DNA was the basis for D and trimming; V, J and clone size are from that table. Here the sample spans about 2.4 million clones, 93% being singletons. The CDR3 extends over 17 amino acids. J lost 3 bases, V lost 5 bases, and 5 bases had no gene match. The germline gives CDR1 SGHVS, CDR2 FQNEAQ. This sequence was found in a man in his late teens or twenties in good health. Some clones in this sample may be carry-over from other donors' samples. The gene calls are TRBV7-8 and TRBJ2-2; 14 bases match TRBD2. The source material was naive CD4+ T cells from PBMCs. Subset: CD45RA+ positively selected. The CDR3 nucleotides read TGTGCCAGCAGCCGGGGACTAGCGGGAGTCGACACCGGGGAGCTGTTTTTT. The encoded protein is CASSRGLAGVDTGELFF.